The 3 T cell receptor beta chains below were found in one sample sequenced in a study of T cell changes during pregnancy in multiple sclerosis. Repertoires were generated with immunoSEQ multiplex PCR, while TCRdb's copy carries only in-frame clones and drops some. The data hold about 69,000 clones, with roughly 90% observed a single time. The sequences come from peripheral blood, collected in the third trimester of pregnancy. These TCRs come from a female donor with multiple sclerosis, enrolled in a pregnancy study.

Comments on this clone: A junction end diverges from the germline sequence, so it may reflect a read error. The chain joins TRBV5-1 to TRBJ1-6; no reliable D call. Germline V gives CDR1 SGHRS, CDR2 YFSETQ. The length of the CDR3 is 16 residues. The CDR3 protein is CASTLVGAGFGSPLHF. The CDR3 nucleotides read TGCGCCAGCACCTTGGTGGGCGCCGGATTCGGTTCACCCCTCCACTTT.

This sequence joins TRBV6-1 and TRBJ2-1; no clear D. The V end was cut by 3 bases, the J end by 1 base, with 13 bases between. CDR3 length: 16 amino acids. Germline lookup yields CDR1 MNHNS and CDR2 SASEGT. CDR3 DNA: TGTGCCAGCAGTGAGTATATAGCAACTTCCTACAATGAGCAGTTCTTC. Residues: CASSEYIATSYNEQFF.

The chain combines TRBV5-1 with TRBJ2-1; 8 positions match TRBD2. The germline V gene encodes CDR1 SGHRS and CDR2 YFSETQ. The CDR3 loop spans 15 amino acids. Trimming took 3 bases from V and 5 from J; bases not matched to a gene: 7. As DNA, the CDR3 is TGCGCCAGCAGCTGGGCCCGGGGGGGCGACAATGAGCAGTTCTTC. Translated, it gives CASSWARGGDNEQFF. Supplemented by reference TRBV5-1 and TRBJ2-1, the full variable domain reads KAGVTQTPRYLIKTRGQQVTLSCSPISGHRSVSWYQQTPGQGLQFLFEYFSETQRNKGNFPGRFSGRQFSNSRSEMNVSTLELGDSALYLCASSWARGGDNEQFFGPGTRLTVL.